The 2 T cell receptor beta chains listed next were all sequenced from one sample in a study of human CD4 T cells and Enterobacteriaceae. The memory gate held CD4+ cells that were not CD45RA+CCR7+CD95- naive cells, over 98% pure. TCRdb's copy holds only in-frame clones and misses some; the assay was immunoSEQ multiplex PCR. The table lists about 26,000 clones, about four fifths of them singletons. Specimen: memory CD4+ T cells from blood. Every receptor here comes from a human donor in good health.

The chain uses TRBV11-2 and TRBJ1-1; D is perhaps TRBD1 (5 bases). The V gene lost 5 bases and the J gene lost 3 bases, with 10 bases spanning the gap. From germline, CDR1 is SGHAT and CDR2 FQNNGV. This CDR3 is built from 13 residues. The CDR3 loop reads CASSRDFDTEAFF. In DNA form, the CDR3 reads TGTGCCAGCAGCCGGGACTTTGACACTGAAGCTTTCTTT.

The CDR3 loop is CASRGTGGVHEQYF. The DNA for the CDR3 is TGCGCCAGCAGGGGGACAGGGGGGGTTCACGAGCAGTACTTC. The V gene is TRBV10-2, the J gene TRBJ2-7; 11 nucleotides line up with TRBD1. The CDR3 runs to 14 residues. CDR1 is WSHSY, CDR2 SAAADI, per germline. V was clipped by 6 bases and J by 5 bases; unmatched bases: 6.